These 16 T cell receptor beta chains originate from one sample sequenced in a study of blood T cells in healthy people across ages (dated by TCRdb to the mid-2010s). Library construction relied on 5' RACE. A second PCR of about 7 to 12 cycles was run with a J-beta primer mix and a sample-barcoded 5' primer. TCRdb applied fastp at Q25 and MiXCR to the public reads, then kept only in-frame beta chains. Every CDR3 protein is listed once, alongside the most common genes and DNA of its rows. The sample contains around 2 million distinct CDR3 sequences, about 39% of them found a single time. The ten largest account for roughly 24% of the sample. The sample was blood. These receptor sequences come from a human donor in good health.

This clonotype was counted a few times. This sequence joins TRBV7-9 and TRBJ2-5; 7 positions agree with TRBD1. Gene TRBJ2-7 matches the end of the DNA better, so the J call may be wrong. The length of the CDR3 is 15 residues. In germline, CDR1 is SEHNR, CDR2 FQNEAQ (reference sequence). CDR3 residues: CASSYGQAAGDEQYF. CDR3 in DNA: TGTGCCAGCAGCTATGGACAGGCTGCCGGGGACGAGCAGTACTTC.

The J gene is TRBJ2-1, the V gene TRBV7-8; D is unresolved. The DNA matches TRBJ2-7 better at its end, which makes the J call doubtful. Germline lookup yields CDR1 SGHVS and CDR2 FQNEAQ. The CDR3 runs 15 residues. CDR3 sequence: CASSVRFSSYNEQYF. Written as DNA, the CDR3 is TGTGCCAGCAGCGTCAGGTTCAGCTCCTACAATGAGCAGTACTTC.

The V and J genes are TRBV4-2 and TRBJ1-1; possible D gene TRBD1, 5 bases. The germline CDR1 and CDR2 sequences are LGHNA and YNFKEQ. Between the trimmed V and J ends, which lost 0 bases and 4 bases, there was a span of 12 bases. The CDR3 spans 15 residues. CDR3 sequence reads: CASSQEGGVSTEAFF. DNA of the CDR3: TGTGCCAGCAGCCAAGAGGGAGGGGTGAGCACTGAAGCTTTCTTT.

The genes are TRBV4-3 and TRBJ2-7; 11 positions agree with TRBD1. With V trimmed by 4 bases and J by 7 bases, 24 bases remained unmatched. Germline assignment: CDR1 LGHNA and CDR2 YSLEER. This CDR3 has 20 residues. The CDR3 here is CASSLDTTDHRDRGSGEQYF. As DNA, the CDR3 is TGCGCCAGCAGCCTAGATACAACCGACCACCGGGACAGGGGGTCGGGGGAGCAGTACTTC.

The rearrangement uses TRBV24-1 and TRBJ1-5; D remains ambiguous. V gave up 4 bases and J gave up 10 bases, with 19 bases separating them. The CDR3 sequence is 15 residues long. CDR1 is KGHDR, CDR2 SFDVKD, per germline. In nucleotides, the CDR3 is TGTGCCACCAGTGAGACCGGGATAGCGGGCAAACCCCAGCATTTT. It is translated as CATSETGIAGKPQHF.

This chain links TRBV2 with TRBJ2-3; no clear D gene. Germline CDR1 and CDR2: SNHLY and FYNNEI. This CDR3 has 15 amino acids. V lost 4 bases and J lost 5, with 16 bases in between. This chain's CDR3 is CASSGAWLVGDTQYF. Here the CDR3 DNA reads TGTGCCAGCAGTGGGGCGTGGCTAGTGGGAGATACGCAGTATTTT. Variable domain in full (rest from reference TRBV2 and TRBJ2-3): EPEVTQTPSHQVTQMGQEVILRCVPISNHLYFYWYRQILGQKVEFLVSFYNNEISEKSEIFDDQFSVERPDGSNFTLKIRSTKLEDSAMYFCASSGAWLVGDTQYFGPGTRLTVL.

Regarding this clonotype: One end of the junction is discordant with germline, which a read error may explain. V is TRBV27 and J is TRBJ1-1; 9 positions match TRBD1. The CDR3 runs to 17 residues. Germline values: CDR1 MNHEY, CDR2 SMNVEV (reference sequence). As DNA, the CDR3 is TGTGCCAGCAGTCCTGAATCGGACGTGACAGGGGGAGCTGAGGCTTTCTTT. Amino acid sequence: CASSPESDVTGGAEAFF.

The gene calls are TRBV6-5 and TRBJ1-1; unclear D gene. The germline V and J ends were trimmed by 8 bases and 1 base, with 20 bases remaining between them. The germline V gene has CDR1 MNHEY and CDR2 SVGAGI. The CDR3 extends over 16 amino acids. The chain's CDR3 is CASSGTSVEANTEAFF. In nucleotides, the CDR3 is TGTGCCAGCTCCGGTACGTCGGTCGAGGCGAACACTGAAGCTTTCTTT.

V is TRBV24-1 and J is TRBJ2-1; no firm D call. V dropped 3 bases and J dropped 10 bases, with 12 bases sitting between them. This CDR3 has 13 residues. Germline CDR1 and CDR2: KGHDR and SFDVKD. The DNA of the CDR3 is TGTGCCACCAGTGATCCTAACGGAAGGGAGCAGTTCTTC. Encoded protein: CATSDPNGREQFF.

This clonotype was counted a few times. One end of the junction fails to match germline, which may point to a read error. V and J are TRBV7-2 and TRBJ1-4, with D hard to call. CDR1 and CDR2 (germline): SGHTA, FQGNSA. This CDR3 has 15 residues. In DNA form, the CDR3 reads TGTGCCAGCAGCTTAGATCGCAGTTTTAATGAAGAACTGTTTTTT. This gives the protein CASSLDRSFNEELFF.

A word on this clonotype: A junction boundary mismatches the germline segment, possibly from a read error. The V call is TRBV13, the J call TRBJ2-4, with TRBD1 identical over 7 bases. The end of the DNA aligns better with TRBJ2-7, so the J call may be wrong. This CDR3 is 14 amino acids long. Germline CDR1 PRHDT, CDR2 FYEKMQ (reference sequence). Here the CDR3 DNA reads TGTGCCGGCAGTCCTAAGGGGGCAGTCTACGAGCAGTACTTC. Translating it yields CAGSPKGAVYEQYF.

The chain uses TRBV5-1 and TRBJ2-3, with D perhaps matching TRBD1 or TRBD2 (5 bases each). V shed 5 bases and J shed 0 bases, with 25 bases lying between them. Germline V lookup: CDR1 SGHRS, CDR2 YFSETQ. The CDR3 extends over 19 amino acids. DNA for the CDR3: TGCGCCAGCAGTCTCAACCTTCGTCAGGGACGCCTTAGCACAGATACGCAGTATTTT. This codes for CASSLNLRQGRLSTDTQYF.

The chain uses TRBV6-2 or TRBV6-3 and TRBJ2-1; D unresolved. This CDR3 has 14 amino acids. The germline gives CDR1 MNHEY, CDR2 SVGEGT. V was pared by 6 bases and J by 10 bases, with 19 bases between. CDR3: CASSMPANSYEQFF. DNA of the CDR3: TGTGCCAGCAGCATGCCAGCTAACTCCTACGAGCAGTTCTTC.

This rearrangement joins TRBV20-1 to TRBJ2-7, with D unclear. V was cut by 0 bases and J by 2 bases, with 14 bases left in between. This CDR3 has 15 residues. CDR1 and CDR2 (germline): DFQATT, SNEGSKA (reference sequence). CDR3 coding DNA: TGCAGTGCTAGAGATGGGCGGTCCCCCACCTACGAGCAGTACTTC. Translation gives CSARDGRSPTYEQYF.

The chain uses TRBV29-1 and TRBJ2-2; D remains unclear. The CDR3 covers 11 residues. Trimming pared 7 bases from V and 3 bases from J, leaving 6 bases between. CDR1 and CDR2 (germline): SQVTM, ANQGSEA. The CDR3 sequence is CSAQYTGELFF. Here the CDR3 DNA reads TGCAGCGCCCAATACACCGGGGAGCTGTTTTTT.

The table lists this clonotype with a few counts. The rearrangement uses TRBV29-1 and TRBJ2-7; 8 bases are a match to TRBD1. Germline values: CDR1 SQVTM, CDR2 ANQGSEA. This CDR3 is 14 amino acids long. The junction had 12 bases not matched to a gene; V was cut back by 4 bases and J by 7 bases. CDR3 loop: CSVVRGDRPLEQYF. CDR3 coding DNA: TGCAGCGTTGTCCGCGGGGACAGGCCTTTAGAGCAGTACTTC.